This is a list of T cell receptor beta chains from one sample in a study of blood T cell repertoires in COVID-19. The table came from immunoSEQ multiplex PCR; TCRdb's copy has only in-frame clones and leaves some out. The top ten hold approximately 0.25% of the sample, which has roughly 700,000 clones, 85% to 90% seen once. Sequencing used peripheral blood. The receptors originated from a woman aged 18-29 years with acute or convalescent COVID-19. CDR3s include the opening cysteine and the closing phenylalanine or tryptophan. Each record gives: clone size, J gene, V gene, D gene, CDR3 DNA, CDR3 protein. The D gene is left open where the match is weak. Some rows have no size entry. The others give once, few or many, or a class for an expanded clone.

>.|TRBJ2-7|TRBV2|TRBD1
TGTGCCAGCAGTCCCCCGGGACAGGGGGGAAGAATCTACGAGCAGTACTTC
CASSPPGQGGRIYEQYF
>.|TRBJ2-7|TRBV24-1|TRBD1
TGTGCCACCAGTGAGCTGGGACAGGTGTACTTC
CATSELGQVYF
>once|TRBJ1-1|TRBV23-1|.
TGCGCCAGCAGTCAATCGATGGGCAGGGCTATGAACACTGAAGCTTTCTTT
CASSQSMGRAMNTEAFF
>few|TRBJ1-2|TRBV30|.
TGTGCCTGGAGGCCGCCGGGACTATGGATAGGCTACACCTTC
CAWRPPGLWIGYTF
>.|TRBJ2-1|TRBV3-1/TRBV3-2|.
TGTGCCAGCAGTCAGGGTTTCAGCTCCTACAATGAGCAGTTCTTC
CASSQGFSSYNEQFF
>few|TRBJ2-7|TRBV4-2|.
TGTGCCAGCAGCCACCCCGAGGCAGTGAGCTACGAGCAGTACTTC
CASSHPEAVSYEQYF
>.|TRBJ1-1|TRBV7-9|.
TGTGCCAGCAGCTTAGGGCAAGCGGGCACTGAAGCTTTCTTT
CASSLGQAGTEAFF
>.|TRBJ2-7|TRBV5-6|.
TGTGCCAGCAACCAGGGTACCTCCAAATACGAGCAGTACTTC
CASNQGTSKYEQYF
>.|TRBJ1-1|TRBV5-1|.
TGCGCCAGCAGCTATGGCGTACAGGGCGCGGGCACTGAAGCTTTCTTT
CASSYGVQGAGTEAFF
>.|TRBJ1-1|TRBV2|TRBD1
TGTGCCAGCCTACATCGACAGGGCGTGGGCACTGAAGCTTTCTTT
CASLHRQGVGTEAFF
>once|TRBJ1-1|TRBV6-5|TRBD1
TGTGCCAGCAGCCACGACGGGACAGTTGAAGCTTTCTTT
CASSHDGTVEAFF
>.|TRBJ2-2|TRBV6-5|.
TGTGCCAGCAGTTCTAGACAGTCTGGCGGGGAGCTGTTTTTT
CASSSRQSGGELFF
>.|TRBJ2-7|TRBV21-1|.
TGTGCCAGCAGCAAATGGCTCCCTAGCGAAACCTACGAGCAGTACTTC
CASSKWLPSETYEQYF
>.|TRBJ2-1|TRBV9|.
TGTGCCAGCAGCCCAAGCGGGCCCGGCTCCTACAATGAGCAGTTCTTC
CASSPSGPGSYNEQFF
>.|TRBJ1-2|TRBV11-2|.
TGTGCCAGCAGCTTAGACAGGTCCCATGGCTACACCTTC
CASSLDRSHGYTF
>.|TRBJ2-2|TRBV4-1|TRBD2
TGCGCCAGCAGCCAGTACCCGGGACTAGCGGACACCGGGGAGCTGTTTTTT
CASSQYPGLADTGELFF
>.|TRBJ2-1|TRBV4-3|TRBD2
TGCGCCAGCAGCCAAGGTCTTGGGGGGGTAAAGGGGGAGCAGTTCTTC
CASSQGLGGVKGEQFF
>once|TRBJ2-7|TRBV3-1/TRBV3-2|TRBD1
TGTGCCAGGGCCAAGTTTACAGGGGTGTACGAGCAGTACTTC
CARAKFTGVYEQYF
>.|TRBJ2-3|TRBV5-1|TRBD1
TGCGCCAGCAGTATGGGACAGTTCACAGATACGCAGTATTTT
CASSMGQFTDTQYF
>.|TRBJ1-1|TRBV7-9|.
TGTGCCAGCAGCTTAGGGCCTCTTGCTGAAGCTTTCTTT
CASSLGPLAEAFF
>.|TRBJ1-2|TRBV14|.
TGTGCCAGCAGCCAAGAAGGCAGGGGCTATGGCTACACCTTC
CASSQEGRGYGYTF
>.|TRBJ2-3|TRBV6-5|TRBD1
TGTGCCAGCAGTTTCCCTCCGGGACAGGGCACAGATACGCAGTATTTT
CASSFPPGQGTDTQYF
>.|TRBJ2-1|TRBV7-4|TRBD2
TGTGCCAGCAACACTAGCGGGGGGGCCCGCAATGAGCAGTTCTTC
CASNTSGGARNEQFF
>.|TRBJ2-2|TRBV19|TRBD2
TGTGCCAGTAGTACCCACCTAGCGGGCACCGGGGAGCTGTTTTTT
CASSTHLAGTGELFF
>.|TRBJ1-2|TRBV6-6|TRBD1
TGTGCCAGCAGGGGAACAGGGGCCCCTCGCTATGGCTACACCTTC
CASRGTGAPRYGYTF
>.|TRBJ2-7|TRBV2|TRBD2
TGTGCCAGCAGTGAAATCGGGGGGGGATACGAGCAGTACTTC
CASSEIGGGYEQYF
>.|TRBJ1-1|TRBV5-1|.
TGCGCCAGCAGGGGATCCGGGGGGGACGCTTTCTTT
CASRGSGGDAFF
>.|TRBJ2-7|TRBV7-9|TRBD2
TGTGCCAGCAGCTTATTAGCGGGGGGACCCTCCTACGAGCAGTACTTC
CASSLLAGGPSYEQYF
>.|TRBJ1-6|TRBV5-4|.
TGTGCCAGCAGCTTGGGACGGACCGCGGGGACACCCCTCCACTTT
CASSLGRTAGTPLHF
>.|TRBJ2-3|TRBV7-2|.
TGTGCCAGCGCGATACGAACCCTTGATACGCAGTATTTT
CASAIRTLDTQYF
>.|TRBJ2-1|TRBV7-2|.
TGTGCCAGCAGCTTAGCAGGAGACAATGAGCAGTTCTTC
CASSLAGDNEQFF
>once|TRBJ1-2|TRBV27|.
TGTGCCAGCAGTTTAACGCACCTAGGAGGGTATGGCTACACCTTC
CASSLTHLGGYGYTF
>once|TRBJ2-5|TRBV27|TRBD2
TGTGCCAGCAGTTTGGTACTAGGAGCGGGGCCAGAGACCCAGTACTTC
CASSLVLGAGPETQYF
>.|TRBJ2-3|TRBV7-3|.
TGTGCCAGCAGCTTCGAGCAAAGCACGCAGTATTTT
CASSFEQSTQYF
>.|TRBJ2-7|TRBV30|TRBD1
TGTGCCTGGAGCCTAGGCCCGGGACAGGGCCCACCCTACGAGCAGTACTTC
CAWSLGPGQGPPYEQYF